This passage covers 5 T cell receptor beta chains from one sample sequenced in a study of T cell responses to AZD1222 COVID-19 vaccine. Only in-frame clones appear in the TCRdb table, and some are missing; sequencing was by immunoSEQ multiplex PCR. The table includes under 200,000 clones, more than 75% detected once. The material sequenced was peripheral blood, taken on day 0 of MenACWY control vaccination. All receptors come from an adult in good health.

The V gene is TRBV7-3, the J gene TRBJ2-3; TRBD1 aligns across 7 bases. Per germline, CDR1 SGHTA and CDR2 FQGTGA. The CDR3 loop spans 13 amino acids. After removal of 4 bases from V and 6 bases from J, the junction contained 4 bases not matched to a gene. The chain's CDR3 is CASSSGTADTQYF. CDR3 bases: TGTGCCAGCAGCTCTGGGACAGCTGATACGCAGTATTTT.

The rearrangement links TRBV2 to TRBJ2-7; 10 bases map to TRBD2. Germline V lookup: CDR1 SNHLY, CDR2 FYNNEI. J gave up 2 bases and V 8 bases, and 3 bases lay outside the gene matches. The CDR3 totals 13 residues. This CDR3 reads CASATSGTYEQYF. The CDR3 region has the DNA TGTGCCAGCGCAACTAGCGGGACCTACGAGCAGTACTTC. Complete variable domain (other parts from reference TRBV2 and TRBJ2-7): EPEVTQTPSHQVTQMGQEVILRCVPISNHLYFYWYRQILGQKVEFLVSFYNNEISEKSEIFDDQFSVERPDGSNFTLKIRSTKLEDSAMYFCASATSGTYEQYFGPGTRLTVT.

The chain joins TRBV21-1 to TRBJ1-5; the D call of TRBD1 is as the table states it, not checked on the DNA. TRBV21-1 corresponds to a pseudogene. CDR3 length: 17 residues. The CDR3 DNA is TGTGCCAGCAGCAAAGGGGGGGGACAGGGTATAATTCAGCCCCAGCATTTT. Translating gives CASSKGGGQGIIQPQHF.

This chain connects TRBV5-6 to TRBJ2-7, with D perhaps matching TRBD1 (5 bases). The V gene lost 4 bases and the J gene lost 3 bases, with 17 bases spanning the gap. The length of the CDR3 is 15 residues. From germline, CDR1 is SGHDT and CDR2 YYEEEE. CDR3: CASSPVGQGFYEQYF. The CDR3 DNA is TGTGCCAGCAGCCCCGTAGGGCAGGGCTTCTACGAGCAGTACTTC.

J is TRBJ1-2 and V is TRBV19; D is unclear. This CDR3 has 15 residues. The germline CDR1 and CDR2 sequences are LNHDA and SQIVND (reference sequence). V was trimmed by 3 bases and J by 1 base, leaving 12 bases between them. The CDR3 region is CASSILQSGNYGYTF. The CDR3 coding sequence is TGTGCCAGTAGTATTTTACAGTCGGGTAACTATGGCTACACCTTC. The complete variable domain, with remaining parts taken from reference TRBV19 and TRBJ1-2, reads DGGITQSPKYLFRKEGQNVTLSCEQNLNHDAMYWYRQDPGQGLRLIYYSQIVNDFQKGDIAEGYSVSREKKESFPLTVTSAQKNPTAFYLCASSILQSGNYGYTFGSGTRLTVV.